This T cell receptor beta chain emerged from a study of cytomegalovirus exposure and HLA in healthy donors. Study overall: The Caucasian-associated ancestry cluster contained 81% of the roughly 390 genotyped donors.

CDR3 length: 15 residues. Germline values: CDR1 MNHNS, CDR2 SASEGT. V lost 0 bases and J 0 bases, leaving 6 bases between the germline ends. With respect to this clone: No antigen is known for it.

Study results and caveats: Sequencing likely produced, as an artifact, a cluster of highly shared sequence variants. A later analysis by the authors found several of the most significant clusters apparently linked to common viral pathogens. Solely CMV serostatus was available to characterize immune exposure.

PCR primers comprised 60 Vbeta and 13 Jbeta primers. Clones were sequenced by immunoSEQ multiplex PCR, and TCRdb holds only the in-frame ones, with some missing. The sample has fewer than 250,000 clones; 70% to 90% are singletons. This TCR was sampled from a human donor in good health. V gene TRBV6-1 combines with J gene TRBJ2-4; D remains unclear. What was sequenced was PBMCs. The CDR3 nucleotides are TGTGCCAGCAGTGAAGCGCTCGGAGCCAAAAACATTCAGTACTTC. Its protein is CASSEALGAKNIQYF.